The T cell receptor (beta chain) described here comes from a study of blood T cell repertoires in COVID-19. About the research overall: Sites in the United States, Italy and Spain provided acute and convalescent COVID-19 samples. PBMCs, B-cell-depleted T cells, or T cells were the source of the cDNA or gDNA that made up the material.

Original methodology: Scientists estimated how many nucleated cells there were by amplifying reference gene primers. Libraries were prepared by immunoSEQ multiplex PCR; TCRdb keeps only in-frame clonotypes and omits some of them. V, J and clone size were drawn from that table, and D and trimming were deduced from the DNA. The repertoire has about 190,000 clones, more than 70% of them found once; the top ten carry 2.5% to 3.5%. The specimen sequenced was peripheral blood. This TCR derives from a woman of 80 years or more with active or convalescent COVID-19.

The CDR3, as DNA: TGTGCCAGCAGTGAGCAGGGGGCCGGAGAGACCCAGTACTTC. Protein product: CASSEQGAGETQYF. V and J are TRBV2 and TRBJ2-5, with 8 nucleotides matching TRBD1. From germline, CDR1 is SNHLY and CDR2 FYNNEI. V dropped 3 bases and J dropped 4; count of bases not matched to a gene: 4. There are 14 residues in the CDR3.